This T cell receptor beta chain was identified in a study of blood T cell repertoires in COVID-19. Study-level background: PBMCs, B-cell-depleted T cells, or T cells were the source of the cDNA or gDNA that made up the material.

In the study's own analysis: Amplifying reference gene primers gave estimates of nucleated cell counts. The method was immunoSEQ multiplex PCR; TCRdb's version includes in-frame clones alone and lacks a portion of them. V, J and clone size reflect that table, while D and trimming were determined from the DNA. The table lists around 250,000 clones, roughly 83% of them singletons. V lost 2 bases to trimming and J lost 5 bases, with 13 bases between them. Germline V gene lookup returns CDR1 MDHEN and CDR2 SYDVKM. The CDR3 spans 14 residues. This clonotype was sampled from a man older than 75 with acute or convalescent COVID-19. Sequenced input: peripheral blood. This sequence joins TRBV28 and TRBJ2-7; maybe TRBD1 (5 bases). CDR3 in DNA: TGTGCCAGCAGTTTAATAGGGGCCGACGACGAGCAGTACTTC. Protein: CASSLIGADDEQYF. Based on the CDR3 plus reference TRBV28 and TRBJ2-7, the full variable domain is DVKVTQSSRYLVKRTGEKVFLECVQDMDHENMFWYRQDPGLGLRLIYFSYDVKMKEKGDIPEGYSVSREKKERFSLILESASTNQTSMYLCASSLIGADDEQYFGPGTRLTVT.